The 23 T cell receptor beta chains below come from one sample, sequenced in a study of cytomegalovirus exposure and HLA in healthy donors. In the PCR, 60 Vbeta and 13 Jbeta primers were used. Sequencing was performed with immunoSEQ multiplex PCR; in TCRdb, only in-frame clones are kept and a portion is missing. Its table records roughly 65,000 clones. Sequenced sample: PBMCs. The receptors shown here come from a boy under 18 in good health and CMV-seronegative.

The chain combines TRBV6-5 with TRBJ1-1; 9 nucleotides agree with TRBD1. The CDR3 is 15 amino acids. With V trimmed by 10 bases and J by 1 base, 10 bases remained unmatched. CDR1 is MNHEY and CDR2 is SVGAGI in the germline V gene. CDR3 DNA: TGTGCCACCGGGACAGGGTCTTATCGGAACACTGAAGCTTTCTTT. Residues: CATGTGSYRNTEAFF.

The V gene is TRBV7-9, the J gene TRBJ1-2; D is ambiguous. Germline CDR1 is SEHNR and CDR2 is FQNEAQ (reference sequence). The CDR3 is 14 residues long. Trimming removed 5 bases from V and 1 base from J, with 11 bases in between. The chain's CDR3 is CASSPQLVNYGYTF. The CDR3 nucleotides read TGTGCCAGCAGCCCACAGTTGGTTAACTATGGCTACACCTTC.

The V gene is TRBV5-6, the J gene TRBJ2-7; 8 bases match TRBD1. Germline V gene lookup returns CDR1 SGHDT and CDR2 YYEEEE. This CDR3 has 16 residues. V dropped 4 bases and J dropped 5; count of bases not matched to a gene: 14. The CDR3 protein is CASSPGGQGAIHEQYF. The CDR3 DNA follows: TGTGCCAGCAGCCCAGGCGGGCAGGGGGCGATCCACGAGCAGTACTTC.

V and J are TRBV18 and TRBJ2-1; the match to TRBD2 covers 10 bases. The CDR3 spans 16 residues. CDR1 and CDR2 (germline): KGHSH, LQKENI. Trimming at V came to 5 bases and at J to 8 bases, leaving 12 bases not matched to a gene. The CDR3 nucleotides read TGTGCCAGCTCATGGCGGGGACTAGCGAGAGGCGATGAGCAGTTCTTC. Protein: CASSWRGLARGDEQFF. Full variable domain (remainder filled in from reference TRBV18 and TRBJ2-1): NAGVMQNPRHLVRRRGQEARLRCSPMKGHSHVYWYRQLPEEGLKFMVYLQKENIIDESGMPKERFSAEFPKEGPSILRIQQVVRGDSAAYFCASSWRGLARGDEQFFGPGTRLTVL.

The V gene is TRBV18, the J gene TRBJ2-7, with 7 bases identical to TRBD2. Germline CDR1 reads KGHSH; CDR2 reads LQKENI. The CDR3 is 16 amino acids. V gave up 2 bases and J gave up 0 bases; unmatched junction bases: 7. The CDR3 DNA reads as TGTGCCAGCTCACCAACGCTAGGGAGGGCCTCCTACGAGCAGTACTTC. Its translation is CASSPTLGRASYEQYF.

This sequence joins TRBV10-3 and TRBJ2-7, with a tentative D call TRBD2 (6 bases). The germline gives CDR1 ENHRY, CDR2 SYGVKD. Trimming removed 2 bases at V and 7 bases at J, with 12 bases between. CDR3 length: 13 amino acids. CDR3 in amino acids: CAISERGGQEQYF. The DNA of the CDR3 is TGTGCCATCAGTGAGAGGGGAGGACAAGAGCAGTACTTC.

The CDR3 is CASSKAPGSGDQPQHF. For the CDR3, the DNA is TGTGCCAGCAGCAAAGCTCCGGGATCAGGGGATCAGCCCCAGCATTTT. The chain combines TRBV21-1 with TRBJ1-5; the table's D call TRBD1 went unverified against the DNA. TRBV21-1 is deemed a pseudogene. The length of the CDR3 is 16 residues.

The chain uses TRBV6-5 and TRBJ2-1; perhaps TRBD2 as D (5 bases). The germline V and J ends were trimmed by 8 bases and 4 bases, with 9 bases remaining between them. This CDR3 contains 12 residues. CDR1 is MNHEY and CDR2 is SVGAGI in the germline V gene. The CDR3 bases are TGTGCCAGCGTCGGACTTTACAATGAGCAGTTCTTC. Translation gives CASVGLYNEQFF.

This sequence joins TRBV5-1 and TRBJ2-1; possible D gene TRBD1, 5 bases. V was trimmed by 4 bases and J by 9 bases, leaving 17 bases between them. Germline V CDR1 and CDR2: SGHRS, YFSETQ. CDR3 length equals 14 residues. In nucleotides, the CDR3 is TGCGCCAGCAGCAGACTCATCAGGGATGGTGAGCAGTTCTTC. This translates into CASSRLIRDGEQFF.

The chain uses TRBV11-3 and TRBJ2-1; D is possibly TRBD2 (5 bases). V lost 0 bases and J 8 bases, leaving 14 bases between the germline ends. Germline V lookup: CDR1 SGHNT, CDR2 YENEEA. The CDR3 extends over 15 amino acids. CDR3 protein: CASSLDPGAAYEQFF. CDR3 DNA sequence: TGTGCCAGCAGCTTAGATCCCGGAGCGGCCTATGAGCAGTTCTTC. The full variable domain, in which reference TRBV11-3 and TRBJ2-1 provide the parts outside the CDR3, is EAGVVQSPRYKIIEKKQPVAFWCNPISGHNTLYWYLQNLGQGPELLIRYENEEAVDDSQLPKDRFSAERLKGVDSTLKIQPAELGDSAVYLCASSLDPGAAYEQFFGPGTRLTVL.

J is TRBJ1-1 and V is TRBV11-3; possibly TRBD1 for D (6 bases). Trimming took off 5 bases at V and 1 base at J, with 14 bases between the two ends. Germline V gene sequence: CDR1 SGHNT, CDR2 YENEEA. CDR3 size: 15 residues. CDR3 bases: TGTGCCAGCAGCGCACAGGGCTCCTCGAACACTGAAGCTTTCTTT. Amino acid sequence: CASSAQGSSNTEAFF. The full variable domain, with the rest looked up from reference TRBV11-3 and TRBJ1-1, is EAGVVQSPRYKIIEKKQPVAFWCNPISGHNTLYWYLQNLGQGPELLIRYENEEAVDDSQLPKDRFSAERLKGVDSTLKIQPAELGDSAVYLCASSAQGSSNTEAFFGQGTRLTVV.

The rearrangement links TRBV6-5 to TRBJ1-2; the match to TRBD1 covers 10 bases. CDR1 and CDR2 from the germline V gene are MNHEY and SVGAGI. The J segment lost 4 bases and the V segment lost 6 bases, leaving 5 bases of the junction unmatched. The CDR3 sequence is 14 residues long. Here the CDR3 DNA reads TGTGCCAGCAGCTTGACAGGGGGCGCCTATGGCTACACCTTC. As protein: CASSLTGGAYGYTF.

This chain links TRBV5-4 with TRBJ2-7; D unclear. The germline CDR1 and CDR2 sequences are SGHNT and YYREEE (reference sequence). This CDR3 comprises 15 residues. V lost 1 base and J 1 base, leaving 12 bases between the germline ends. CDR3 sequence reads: CASSLYGLGSYEQYF. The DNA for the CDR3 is TGTGCCAGCAGCTTGTACGGCCTAGGTTCCTACGAGCAGTACTTC.

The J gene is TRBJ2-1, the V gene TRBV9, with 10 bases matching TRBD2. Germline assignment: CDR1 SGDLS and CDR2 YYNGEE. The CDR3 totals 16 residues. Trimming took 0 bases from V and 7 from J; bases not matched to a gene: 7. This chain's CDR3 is CASSVGPSGGQNEQFF. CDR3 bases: TGTGCCAGCAGCGTAGGCCCTAGCGGGGGTCAAAATGAGCAGTTCTTC.

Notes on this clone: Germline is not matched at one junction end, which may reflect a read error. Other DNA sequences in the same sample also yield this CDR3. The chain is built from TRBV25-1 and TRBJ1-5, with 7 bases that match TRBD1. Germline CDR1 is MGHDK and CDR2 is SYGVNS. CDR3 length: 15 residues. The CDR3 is CASSDLGGYNQPQHF. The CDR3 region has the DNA TGCGCCAGCAGTGACTTAGGGGGCTACAATCAGCCCCAGCATTTT.

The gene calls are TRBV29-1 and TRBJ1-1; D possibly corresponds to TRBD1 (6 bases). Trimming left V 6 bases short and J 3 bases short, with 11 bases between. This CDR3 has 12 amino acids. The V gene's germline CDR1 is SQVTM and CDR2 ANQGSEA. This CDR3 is CSVMTGDTEAFF. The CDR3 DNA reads TGCAGCGTCATGACAGGAGACACTGAAGCTTTCTTT. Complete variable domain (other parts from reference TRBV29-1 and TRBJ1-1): SAVISQKPSRDICQRGTSLTIQCQVDSQVTMMFWYRQQPGQSLTLIATANQGSEATYESGFVIDKFPISRPNLTFSTLTVSNMSPEDSSIYLCSVMTGDTEAFFGQGTRLTVV.

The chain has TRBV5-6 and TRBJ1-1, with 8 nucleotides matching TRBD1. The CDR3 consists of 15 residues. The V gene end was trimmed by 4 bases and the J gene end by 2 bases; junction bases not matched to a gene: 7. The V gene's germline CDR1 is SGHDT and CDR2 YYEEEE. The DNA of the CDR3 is TGTGCCAGCAGCCCAGGGACAGGCCGAAACACTGAAGCTTTCTTT. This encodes CASSPGTGRNTEAFF.

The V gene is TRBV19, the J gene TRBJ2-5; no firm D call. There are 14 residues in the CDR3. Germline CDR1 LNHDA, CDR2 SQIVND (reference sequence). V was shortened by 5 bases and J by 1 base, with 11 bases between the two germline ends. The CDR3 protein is CASSVAAIQETQYF. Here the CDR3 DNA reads TGTGCCAGTAGTGTCGCGGCCATCCAAGAGACCCAGTACTTC.

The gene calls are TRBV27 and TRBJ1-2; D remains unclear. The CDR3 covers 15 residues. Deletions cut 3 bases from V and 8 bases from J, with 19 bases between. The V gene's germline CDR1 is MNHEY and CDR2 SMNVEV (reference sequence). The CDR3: CASSLTGKTKEGYTF. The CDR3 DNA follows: TGTGCCAGCAGTTTGACCGGGAAAACAAAGGAGGGCTACACCTTC.

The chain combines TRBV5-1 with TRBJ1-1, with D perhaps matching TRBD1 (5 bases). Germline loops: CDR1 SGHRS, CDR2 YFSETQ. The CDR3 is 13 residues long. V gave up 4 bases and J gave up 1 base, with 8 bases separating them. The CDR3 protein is CASSGGENTEAFF. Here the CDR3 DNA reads TGCGCCAGCAGCGGGGGGGAGAACACTGAAGCTTTCTTT.

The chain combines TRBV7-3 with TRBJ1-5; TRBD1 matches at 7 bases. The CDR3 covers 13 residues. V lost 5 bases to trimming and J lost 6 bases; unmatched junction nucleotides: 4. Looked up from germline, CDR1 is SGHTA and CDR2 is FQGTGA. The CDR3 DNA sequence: TGTGCCAGCAGCCCACCAGGGGGTCAGCCCCAGCATTTT. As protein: CASSPPGGQPQHF.

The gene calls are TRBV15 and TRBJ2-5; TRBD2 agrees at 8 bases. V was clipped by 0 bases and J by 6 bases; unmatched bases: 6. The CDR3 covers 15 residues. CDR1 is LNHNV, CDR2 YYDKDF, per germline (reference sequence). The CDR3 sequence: CATSRDELAAQTQYF. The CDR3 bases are TGTGCCACCAGCAGAGATGAACTAGCGGCGCAGACCCAGTACTTC. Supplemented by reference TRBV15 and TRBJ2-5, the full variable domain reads DAMVIQNPRYQVTQFGKPVTLSCSQTLNHNVMYWYQQKSSQAPKLLFHYYDKDFNNEADTPDNFQSRRPNTSFCFLDIRSPGLGDTAMYLCATSRDELAAQTQYFGPGTRLLVL.

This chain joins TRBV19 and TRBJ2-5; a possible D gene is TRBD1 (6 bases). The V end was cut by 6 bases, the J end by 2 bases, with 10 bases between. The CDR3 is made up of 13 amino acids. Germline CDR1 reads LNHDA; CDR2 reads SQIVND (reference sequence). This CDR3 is CASRTGQQETQYF. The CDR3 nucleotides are TGTGCCAGTAGAACCGGACAGCAAGAGACCCAGTACTTC.